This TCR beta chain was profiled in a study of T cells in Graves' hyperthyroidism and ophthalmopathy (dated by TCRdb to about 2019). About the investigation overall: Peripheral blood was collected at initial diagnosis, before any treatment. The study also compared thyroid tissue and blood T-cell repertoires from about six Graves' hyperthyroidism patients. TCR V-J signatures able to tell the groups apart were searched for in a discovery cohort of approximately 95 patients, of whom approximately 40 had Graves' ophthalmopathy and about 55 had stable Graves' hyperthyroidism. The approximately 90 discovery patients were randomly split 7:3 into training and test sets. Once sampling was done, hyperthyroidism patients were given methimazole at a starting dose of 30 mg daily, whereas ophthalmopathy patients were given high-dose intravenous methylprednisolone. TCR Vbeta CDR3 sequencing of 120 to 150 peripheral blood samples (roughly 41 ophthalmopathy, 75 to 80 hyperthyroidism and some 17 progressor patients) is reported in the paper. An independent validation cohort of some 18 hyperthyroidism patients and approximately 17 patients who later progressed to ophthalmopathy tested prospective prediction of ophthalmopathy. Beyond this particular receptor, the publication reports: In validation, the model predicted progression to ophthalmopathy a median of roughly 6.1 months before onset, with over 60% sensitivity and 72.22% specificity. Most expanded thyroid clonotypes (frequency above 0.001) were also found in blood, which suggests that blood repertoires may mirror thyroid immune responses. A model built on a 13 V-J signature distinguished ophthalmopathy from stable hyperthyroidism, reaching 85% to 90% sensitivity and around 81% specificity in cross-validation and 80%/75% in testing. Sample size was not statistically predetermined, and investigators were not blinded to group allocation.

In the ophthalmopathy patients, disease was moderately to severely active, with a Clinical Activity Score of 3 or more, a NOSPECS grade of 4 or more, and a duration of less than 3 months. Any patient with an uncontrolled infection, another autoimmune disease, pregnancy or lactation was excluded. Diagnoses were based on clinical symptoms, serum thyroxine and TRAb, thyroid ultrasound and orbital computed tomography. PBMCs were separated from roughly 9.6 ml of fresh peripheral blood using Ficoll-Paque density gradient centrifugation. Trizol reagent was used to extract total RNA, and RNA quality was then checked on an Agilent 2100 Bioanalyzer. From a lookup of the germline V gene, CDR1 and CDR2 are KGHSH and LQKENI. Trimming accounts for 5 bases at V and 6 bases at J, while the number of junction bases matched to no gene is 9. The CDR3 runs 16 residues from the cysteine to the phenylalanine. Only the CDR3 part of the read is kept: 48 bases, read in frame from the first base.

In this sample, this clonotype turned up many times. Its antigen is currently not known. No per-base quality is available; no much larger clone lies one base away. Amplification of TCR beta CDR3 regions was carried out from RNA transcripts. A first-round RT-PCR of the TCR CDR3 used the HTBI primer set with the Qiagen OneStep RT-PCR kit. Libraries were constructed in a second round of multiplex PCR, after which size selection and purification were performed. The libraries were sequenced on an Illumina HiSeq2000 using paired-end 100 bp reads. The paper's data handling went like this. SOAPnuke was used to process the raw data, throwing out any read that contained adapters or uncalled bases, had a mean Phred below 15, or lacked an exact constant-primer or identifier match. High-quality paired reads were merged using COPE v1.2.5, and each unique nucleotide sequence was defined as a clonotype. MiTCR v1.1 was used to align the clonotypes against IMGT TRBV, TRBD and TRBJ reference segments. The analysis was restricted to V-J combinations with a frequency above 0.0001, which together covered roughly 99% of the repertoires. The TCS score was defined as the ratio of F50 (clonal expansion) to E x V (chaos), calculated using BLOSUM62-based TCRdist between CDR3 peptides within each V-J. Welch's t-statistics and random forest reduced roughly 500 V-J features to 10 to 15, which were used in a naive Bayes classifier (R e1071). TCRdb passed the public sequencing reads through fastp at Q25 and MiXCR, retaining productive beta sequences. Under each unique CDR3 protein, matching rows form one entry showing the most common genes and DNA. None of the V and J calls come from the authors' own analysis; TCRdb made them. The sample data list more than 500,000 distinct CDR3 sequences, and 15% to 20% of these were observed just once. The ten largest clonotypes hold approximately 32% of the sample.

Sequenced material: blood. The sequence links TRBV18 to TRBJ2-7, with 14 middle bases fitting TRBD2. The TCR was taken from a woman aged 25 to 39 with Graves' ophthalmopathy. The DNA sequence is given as TGTGCCAGCTCATCGCGACTAGCGGGAGGGCCAACCGAGCAGTACTTC. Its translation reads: CASSSRLAGGPTEQYF.